This T cell receptor (beta chain) was observed in a study of T cell repertoires in cytomegalovirus infection (dated by TCRdb to between 2018 and 2021). Broadly, across the study: Because public TCR beta signatures pointed to carriage of CMV infection together with the matching HLA type, the HLA type of each donor mattered for the analysis.

The cysteine opens and the phenylalanine closes a CDR3 of 14 amino acids. Of the read, only the CDR3 DNA is kept; its 42 bases are in frame from base 1. A distance of 8 bases separates the germline ends of V and J, which lose 1 base and 2 bases respectively. CDR1 is given as SGHTA and CDR2 as FQGNSA, both from the germline V gene. TCRdb lists the instrument as Illumina HiSeq 1500. Clones were called with MiXCR by TCRdb after fastp trimmed the public reads at Q25, and only in-frame beta chains were retained. Identical CDR3 protein sequences are pooled into one entry, listed with their most common genes and DNA. The sample table holds around 130,000 distinct CDR3 sequences, of which 20% to 30% were seen once. The ten largest clones add up to 30% to 40% of the sample. Note on this clonotype: This clone's antigen is unknown. Base qualities were left out, and no much larger clone turns up one base away.

The paper as a whole reports these results and caveats: Carriers of CMV infection plus the relevant HLA type were discriminated by the cumulative frequency of public TCR beta family members in the study cohort and in an independent approximately 350-donor cohort. The ex vivo response was dominated by HLA-C-restricted CMV-specific TCR beta clonotypes, and the single most frequent clonotype in two of eight donors was supplied by these HLA-C-restricted clonotypes.

The receptor's source is a human donor in good health (CMV status not recorded). Some clones in this sample may be carry-over from other donors' samples. The V gene is TRBV7-2 and the J gene is TRBJ1-2; no D gene is confidently identified. The sequenced sample was PBMCs, sequenced either directly or after in vitro stimulation (not recorded which). Here the CDR3 is given as CASSLGQPNYGYTF. The nucleotide sequence is TGTGCCAGCAGCTTAGGGCAGCCCAACTATGGCTACACCTTC.